These 18 T cell receptor beta chains came from one sample sequenced in a study of spatial heterogeneity in lung cancer. Sample time point: blood at routine non-recurrence follow-up after resection. Sequencing of whole RNA from tumor, nontumor lung or frozen PBMC involved no sorting. TCRdb reprocessed the 5' RACE reads via MiXCR and lists one record per CDR3 protein. Of about 120,000 distinct CDR3 sequences listed, approximately 12% were seen once; the top ten hold around 16%. Sequences were derived from PBMCs, sampled at follow-up. Receptors were obtained from a male donor with early-stage non-small cell lung cancer.

This clonotype occurred a few times. The V call is TRBV12-3 or TRBV12-4, the J call TRBJ1-6; perhaps TRBD1 as D (5 bases). The CDR3 covers 13 residues. V lost 6 bases and J lost 10, with 13 bases in between. CDR3 protein: CASSTKGQSPLHF. The CDR3 coding sequence is TGTGCCAGCAGCACAAAAGGACAATCACCCCTCCACTTT.

In its sample, this clonotype was seen many times. The V gene is TRBV28, the J gene TRBJ1-1; 7 nucleotides align to TRBD1. The CDR3 is 13 amino acids. The germline V gene has CDR1 MDHEN and CDR2 SYDVKM. Trimming took 7 bases from V and 4 from J; bases not matched to a gene: 6. The CDR3 DNA reads as TGTGCCAGCAAACCAGGGGGGGGCACTGAAGCTTTCTTT. Translated, it gives CASKPGGGTEAFF.

This clonotype was observed many times. The chain has TRBV27 and TRBJ2-3; D might be TRBD2 (5 bases). The V end lost 6 bases, the J end lost 1 base, and 17 bases lay between the germline ends. The CDR3 is 16 residues long. Germline-derived CDR1 and CDR2 are MNHEY and SMNVEV (reference sequence). The CDR3 loop reads CASSAKADWGTDTQYF. As DNA, the CDR3 is TGTGCCAGCAGCGCAAAGGCGGACTGGGGCACAGATACGCAGTATTTT.

The chain recombines TRBV28 with TRBJ2-3, with D tentatively TRBD1 or TRBD2 (5 bases each). Per germline, CDR1 MDHEN and CDR2 SYDVKM. The CDR3 is 12 amino acids. With 5 bases removed from V and 6 bases from J, the gap between germline ends came to 9 bases. The CDR3 loop reads CASSEGLDTQYF. CDR3 DNA sequence: TGTGCCAGCAGTGAGGGGTTGGATACGCAGTATTTT. Supplemented by reference TRBV28 and TRBJ2-3, the full variable domain reads DVKVTQSSRYLVKRTGEKVFLECVQDMDHENMFWYRQDPGLGLRLIYFSYDVKMKEKGDIPEGYSVSREKKERFSLILESASTNQTSMYLCASSEGLDTQYFGPGTRLTVL.

This clonotype was counted at least ten times. V is TRBV2 and J is TRBJ2-2; D is unresolved. Trimming cost V 8 bases and J 3 bases, with 7 bases left between them. The CDR3 contains 12 residues. Germline V lookup: CDR1 SNHLY, CDR2 FYNNEI. CDR3 amino acids: CASSGDTGELFF. In nucleotides, the CDR3 is TGTGCCAGCTCTGGAGACACCGGGGAGCTGTTTTTT.

The CDR3 DNA sequence: TGTGCCTGGGCTCCCCCGGGCCCCTACGAGCAGTACTTC. This translates into CAWAPPGPYEQYF. The chain couples TRBV30 to TRBJ2-7; D gene unclear. The CDR3 totals 13 residues. Germline CDR1 and CDR2: GTSNPN and SVGIG (reference sequence). V was cut by 5 bases and J by 2 bases, with 13 bases left in between.

The chain is built from TRBV4-3 and TRBJ2-3; 10 nucleotides align to TRBD2. CDR1 and CDR2 from the germline V gene are LGHNA and YSLEER. The CDR3 runs to 16 residues. V lost 0 bases, J lost 8 bases, and 8 bases stayed unmatched. The CDR3 bases are TGCGCCAGCAGCCAAGAACGCGCTAGCGGGGGTTCTACGCAGTATTTT. Amino acid sequence: CASSQERASGGSTQYF.

This clonotype turned up a few times. The gene calls are TRBV5-4 and TRBJ2-7; the D gene is possibly TRBD2 (5 bases). This CDR3 spans 14 amino acids. V was pared by 0 bases and J by 6 bases, with 13 bases between. From germline, CDR1 is SGHNT and CDR2 YYREEE (reference sequence). The CDR3 region has the DNA TGTGCCAGCAGCTTGGCGGGGAAACTGGGCGAGCAGTACTTC. Translated: CASSLAGKLGEQYF. Based on the CDR3 plus reference TRBV5-4 and TRBJ2-7, the full variable domain is ETGVTQSPTHLIKTRGQQVTLRCSSQSGHNTVSWYQQALGQGPQFIFQYYREEENGRGNFPPRFSGLQFPNYSSELNVNALELDDSALYLCASSLAGKLGEQYFGPGTRLTVT.

This rearrangement joins TRBV3-1 to TRBJ2-3; D unclear. This CDR3 is built from 16 residues. The V gene's germline CDR1 is LGHDT and CDR2 YNNKEL (reference sequence). V was clipped by 0 bases and J by 0 bases, with 10 bases between them. CDR3 sequence: CASSQEARPSTDTQYF. CDR3 bases: TGTGCCAGCAGCCAAGAGGCCCGGCCTAGCACAGATACGCAGTATTTT.

The chain recombines TRBV7-2 with TRBJ2-7; D is possibly TRBD1 (6 bases). Germline-derived CDR1 and CDR2 are SGHTA and FQGNSA. The CDR3 has 13 residues. Trimming left V 5 bases short and J 7 bases short, with 15 bases between. This CDR3 reads CASSLRRTEEQYF. In DNA, the CDR3 is TGTGCCAGCAGCCTACGCCGGACAGAAGAGCAGTACTTC. Supplemented by reference TRBV7-2 and TRBJ2-7, the full variable domain reads GAGVSQSPSNKVTEKGKDVELRCDPISGHTALYWYRQSLGQGLEFLIYFQGNSAPDKSGLPSDRFSAERTGGSVSTLTIQRTQQEDSAVYLCASSLRRTEEQYFGPGTRLTVT.

The chain has TRBV7-9 and TRBJ2-1, with D perhaps TRBD1 (5 bases). The CDR3 runs to 16 residues. V was trimmed by 2 bases and J by 0 bases, leaving 11 bases between them. CDR1 SEHNR and CDR2 FQNEAQ come from the germline V gene (reference sequence). The CDR3 sequence is CASSLPTASSYNEQFF. CDR3 in DNA: TGTGCCAGCAGCTTACCGACAGCTTCCTCCTACAATGAGCAGTTCTTC.

This chain links TRBV2 with TRBJ2-5, with D maybe TRBD2 (5 bases). Germline V gene lookup returns CDR1 SNHLY and CDR2 FYNNEI. CDR3 size: 15 residues. V lost 3 bases and J lost 5, with 16 bases in between. CDR3 sequence: CASSDSGSAFETQYF. The CDR3 DNA is TGTGCCAGCAGTGATTCGGGGAGTGCGTTTGAGACCCAGTACTTC.

The rearrangement links TRBV24-1 to TRBJ1-6; D ambiguous. V was clipped by 4 bases and J by 8 bases, with 11 bases between them. CDR1 and CDR2 (germline): KGHDR, SFDVKD. The CDR3 consists of 14 residues. The CDR3 reads CATSENYWDSPLHF. The CDR3 DNA reads TGTGCCACCAGTGAGAACTATTGGGATTCACCCCTCCACTTT.

This clonotype was recorded many times. This chain connects TRBV20-1 to TRBJ1-5, with D possibly being TRBD1 (5 bases). This CDR3 is 13 amino acids long. Trimming took off 6 bases at V and 7 bases at J, with 16 bases between the two ends. The germline V gene has CDR1 DFQATT and CDR2 SNEGSKA (reference sequence). The CDR3 bases are TGCAGTGCCATGGCTCAGGGCGGGCAGCCCCAGCATTTT. It is translated as CSAMAQGGQPQHF.

The V call is TRBV4-1, the J call TRBJ2-3; no reliable D call. V was cut by 1 base and J by 0 bases, with 11 bases left in between. Germline values: CDR1 MGHRA, CDR2 YSYEKL. The CDR3 is 16 residues long. The CDR3 loop is CASSQGVTRSTDTQYF. CDR3 DNA sequence: TGCGCCAGCAGCCAAGGGGTAACCCGGAGCACAGATACGCAGTATTTT.

The sample holds many counts of this clonotype. The rearrangement joins TRBV7-9 to TRBJ1-1; 7 bases line up with TRBD1. The CDR3 covers 15 residues. The germline V gene has CDR1 SEHNR and CDR2 FQNEAQ (reference sequence). V trimming: 0 bases; J trimming: 4 bases; junction bases outside the gene matches: 5. Written as DNA, the CDR3 is TGTGCCAGCAGCTTAGCGAGGCCAGGGGGCACTGAAGCTTTCTTT. Translating it yields CASSLARPGGTEAFF.

The V and J genes are TRBV6-2 or TRBV6-3 and TRBJ1-1; weak D call: TRBD1 (5 bases). V lost 6 bases to trimming and J lost 5 bases, with 13 bases between them. CDR3 length equals 13 residues. The germline gives CDR1 MNHEY, CDR2 SVGEGT. The CDR3 nucleotides are TGTGCCAGCAGCCCTGCAGGGAGAACTGAAGCTTTCTTT. This encodes CASSPAGRTEAFF.

The gene calls are TRBV5-1 and TRBJ2-2, with 8 bases identical to TRBD1. J was trimmed by 7 bases and V by 4 bases; bases with no gene match: 9. CDR3 size: 15 residues. Germline V gene sequence: CDR1 SGHRS, CDR2 YFSETQ. Here the CDR3 DNA reads TGCGCCAGCAGCCTCGCCGCGGGGACAGGCGGGGAGCTGTTTTTT. Protein: CASSLAAGTGGELFF.